The sequence of this TCR beta chain was determined in a study of T cell repertoires in cytomegalovirus infection. TCRdb fed the reads into MiXCR, producing one record per CDR3 protein. The data hold 550,000 to 700,000 distinct CDR3 sequences, with about 40% observed a single time. The CDR3 contains 16 residues. CDR1 MGHRA and CDR2 YSYEKL come from the germline V gene. The germline V and J ends were trimmed by 3 bases and 5 bases, with 16 bases remaining between them. As concerns this clonotype: Its antigen is unidentified.

The sequence derives from a human donor in good health (CMV status not recorded). Some clones in this sample may be carry-over from other donors' samples. Sequenced material: cultured PBMCs, taken from culture after CMV antigen stimulation. V and J are TRBV4-1 and TRBJ2-2; D is possibly TRBD1 (6 bases). CDR3 amino acids: CASSQPAGASTGELFF. CDR3 DNA sequence: TGCGCCAGCAGCCAGCCCGCAGGGGCGAGTACCGGGGAGCTGTTTTTT.